This section outlines one T cell receptor (beta chain) sequence together with its context. Which antigen it targets is not known. Its ends do not fully match the called genes, so a read error is possible. The 40 or so donors, aged 6 to 90 years, were systemically healthy Caucasian individuals from Russia. Around 10 milliliters of peripheral blood were drawn from each donor into EDTA-treated Vacutainer tubes. PBMCs were isolated by Ficoll-Paque density-gradient centrifugation, with at least 6 million obtained per sample. Trizol reagent was used to extract total RNA from the PBMCs, yielding at least 5 micrograms per sample. Naive CD45RAhigh/CD27high T cell percentages were measured by flow cytometry on a PBMC aliquot from every donor. Library method: 5' RACE. Instrument used: Illumina HiSeq 2500. A second PCR of about 7 to 12 cycles was performed with a sample-barcoded 5' primer and a J-beta primer mix. Each TCR beta cDNA molecule received a unique molecular identifier from a template-switch 5' adaptor carrying 12 random nucleotides. At least 2.5 million CDR3-containing paired-end reads were obtained from each sample. First-strand cDNA synthesis was performed from all RNA using the Mint cDNA synthesis kit, with priming by a TRBC-specific oligonucleotide. Following uracil-DNA glycosylase treatment, a first 18-cycle PCR with universal primers M1SS and BC2_uni_R was performed on all cDNA. Under the source paper's analysis protocol: For normalization, 1 million high-quality reads, each with a distinct molecular identifier, were randomly selected from each sample. Reads sharing molecular identifiers were discarded rather than binned into consensus sequences. MiTCR, set to a Q25 quality threshold and the strictest error-elimination algorithm, was used for CDR3 identification, clonotype clustering and error correction. A nonparametric unseen species model with Euler transformation was used to estimate a lower bound on total TCR beta diversity. TCRdb reanalyzed the raw reads on its own, using fastp at Q25 for trimming and MiXCR for clone calling, and kept in-frame beta chains. Entries that share a CDR3 protein sequence are merged under the most common genes and DNA. TCRdb's processing, not the authors' own work, is the source of the V and J calls. This sample lists 800,000 or so distinct CDR3 sequences; roughly 25% were detected once. Jointly, the top ten make up approximately 3.7% of the sample.

This sample stems from a study of blood T cells in healthy people across ages (dated by TCRdb to between 2015 and 2017). Looking at the study overall: Template switching captured roughly one uniquely barcoded TCR beta cDNA molecule per two T cells in model experiments. Using deep sequencing normalized with unique cDNA molecular identifiers, the study measured how TCR beta repertoire diversity changes with age. Four age groups were formed from the donors: young (average around 15 years), middle-aged (around 41), aged (approximately 60) and long-lived (82). For two donors (one aged 18 to 29 and one aged 80 or older), the study analyzed two additional independent replicas of 1 million unique cDNA reads from the same blood draw. The investigation overall reported the following: Donor CMV infection status was unknown, potentially confounding age-related changes in expanded clonotypes. A strong correlation was found between observed TCR beta diversity and the percentage of naive T cells measured by flow cytometry. Compared with the aged group, the long-lived group had more naive CD4+ T cells, fewer expanded clones and increased TCR diversity, suggesting age selection. Observed TCR beta diversity per million T cells fell roughly linearly with age, and a significant reduction was already apparent by age around 44. Estimates of total diversity based on one million sequenced T cells were considered lower bounds and underestimates. Because profiling used bulk unsorted PBMCs, naive and antigen-experienced compartments could not be compared conclusively.

Measured from the cysteine to the phenylalanine, the CDR3 is 15 residues long. Solely the CDR3 DNA is kept, with 45 bases framed from the first base. Taken from the germline V gene, the CDR1 and CDR2 loops are SGHDT and YYEEEE. These same records also appear under a second study, on T cells of mothers and their children. The second investigation adds: Nine systemically healthy Caucasian individuals served as donors, namely three mothers together with their six children. cDNA synthesis used all of the extracted RNA, with roughly 1.5 ug of RNA in each 15 ul reaction. In the second PCR, the M1S primer added sample barcodes and 2-4 random nucleotides. Each mother yielded over 10 million TCR beta CDR3 reads and each child 2.5 million to 3.5 million reads. TCR recombination output is similarly shaped by thymic selection in related and unrelated pairs, with a minor effect exerted by inherited differences. Normalized repertoire overlap was always slightly but never significantly higher in related than unrelated mother-child pairs. No persistent microchimeric T cell clones were detected, at a sensitivity of roughly 93 clones per million clonotypes. To look for features that set related mother-child pairs apart from unrelated individuals, the researchers ran deep NGS to compare the TCR beta repertoires of mothers and children. The mean age was 40 +/- 4 years for the mothers and about 10 +/- 4 years for the children. After adapter ligation with NEBNext reagents, the libraries were sequenced on Illumina HiSeq 2000 with 100+100 nt paired-end reads. To prevent cross-contamination, the mother and child libraries were prepared a month apart and were sequenced in separate runs. For each donor, between about 500,000 and 2,000,000 distinct TCR beta clonotypes were identified. Naive TCR beta clonotypes were estimated from low-frequency clonotypes matched to each donor's FACS-determined naive share, without sorting.

The sequencing input was blood. The clonotype comes from a boy aged 10-17 years in good health. Rearrangement joined TRBV5-6 to TRBJ1-2; 8 junctional bases match TRBD1. The DNA sequence follows: TGTGCCTGCAGCCCGGGGACAGGTCTTCTCTATGGCTACACCTTC. It translates as CACSPGTGLLYGYTF.